The rows below give T cell receptor beta chains drawn from one sample of a study of metastatic and nonmetastatic thyroid tumors. TCRdb called clones again from the PCR reads with MiXCR. The data hold 14,000 or so clones, with approximately 32% observed a single time. The sample taken for sequencing was tumor tissue. These receptor sequences come from a female donor with papillary thyroid cancer or a benign thyroid nodule (not recorded which). Some clones in this sample may be carry-over from other donors' samples. Both conserved end residues are trimmed from each CDR3. The order of the fields is V gene, CDR3 protein.

V gene: TRBV30; CDR3 protein: AWIEAGGLEQF
V gene: TRBV18; CDR3 protein: ASSPFGTGDLAGELF
V gene: TRBV7-8; CDR3 protein: ASSETSGGGNEQF
V gene: TRBV6-1; CDR3 protein: ATRGLAGGLEY
V gene: TRBV5-1; CDR3 protein: ASSPQGGYGYT
V gene: TRBV5-4; CDR3 protein: ASSLEDSGTGSYVGELF
V gene: TRBV12-3/TRBV12-4; CDR3 protein: ASRKDRANVLT
V gene: TRBV19; CDR3 protein: ASSIDPKGYGYEQY
V gene: TRBV20-1; CDR3 protein: SARPDPRDFYRGDGYT
V gene: TRBV3-1; CDR3 protein: ASSQVQMGNTEAF
V gene: TRBV27; CDR3 protein: ASSSGTDIYEQY
V gene: TRBV10-3; CDR3 protein: AISEAWLAGGPNTGELF
V gene: TRBV10-1; CDR3 protein: ASRDNAGELF
V gene: TRBV20-1; CDR3 protein: SADPSGTDTSYEQY